This T cell receptor (beta chain) was recorded in a study of blood T cell repertoires in COVID-19. Study summary: Researchers got acute and convalescent COVID-19 samples from the United States, Italy and Spain. From T cells, B-cell-depleted T cells, or PBMCs came the material, which was cDNA or gDNA.

In the source study's methods: Nucleated cell counts were estimated from reference gene primer amplification. The assay was immunoSEQ multiplex PCR, and TCRdb's table has in-frame clones only and misses some. D and trimming come from the DNA, and the V and J calls and clone size come from that table. The table shows about 84,000 clones, with about 86% occurring only once. This CDR3 is 16 amino acids long. J was trimmed by 0 bases and V by 5 bases; bases with no gene match: 11. Germline V lookup: CDR1 SGDLS, CDR2 YYNGEE. This clonotype was obtained from a man aged 80 or over with active or convalescent COVID-19. The specimen was peripheral blood. This sequence joins TRBV9 and TRBJ2-7, with TRBD1 matching over 7 bases. The CDR3 protein is CASSPRGTSSSYEQYF. The DNA for the CDR3 is TGTGCCAGCAGTCCCAGGGGGACGTCGAGCTCCTACGAGCAGTACTTC. Together with reference TRBV9 and TRBJ2-7, the CDR3 gives the full variable domain: DSGVTQTPKHLITATGQRVTLRCSPRSGDLSVYWYQQSLDQGLQFLIQYYNGEERAKGNILERFSAQQFPDLHSELNLSSLELGDSALYFCASSPRGTSSSYEQYFGPGTRLTVT.